Each of the 29 T cell receptor beta chains below was sequenced from the same sample in a study of a mutant IDH1 vaccine in newly diagnosed glioma. Time point meaning: baseline, week 1 (first vaccination visit). Regarding treatment: pre-vaccination baseline after standard-of-care therapy. Data came from immunoSEQ multiplex PCR; TCRdb stores just in-frame clones and leaves some out. The sample consists of some 60,000 clones, around 92% of them appearing once. Material: PBMCs, obtained from a glioma patient treated with radiotherapy, temozolomide or both. The receptors shown here come from a man aged 50 or older with glioma.

The J gene is TRBJ2-3, the V gene TRBV5-4; no clear D gene. Germline CDR1 and CDR2: SGHNT and YYREEE (reference sequence). The CDR3 is 13 residues long. V was clipped by 2 bases and J by 5 bases, with 9 bases between them. The CDR3 DNA follows: TGTGCCAGCAGCTTTATCCCAGGAGATACGCAGTATTTT. Protein: CASSFIPGDTQYF.

The chain carries TRBV18 and TRBJ2-7; TRBD1 matches 7 bases. V lost 3 bases and J lost 9; bases outside the gene matches: 14. The germline V gene encodes CDR1 KGHSH and CDR2 LQKENI. The CDR3 spans 15 residues. The CDR3: CASSPSTGPGPGQYF. DNA of the CDR3: TGTGCCAGCTCACCCTCGACAGGGCCGGGTCCCGGGCAGTACTTC.

The rearrangement links TRBV19 to TRBJ1-2, with no clear D. Germline CDR1 and CDR2: LNHDA and SQIVND (reference sequence). This CDR3 spans 13 amino acids. V lost 1 base and J lost 4, with 7 bases in between. DNA of the CDR3: TGTGCCAGTAGTATAGCCGGAACCTATGGCTACACCTTC. This encodes CASSIAGTYGYTF.

The chain couples TRBV7-8 to TRBJ1-1; no definite D call. The CDR3 extends over 11 amino acids. V was pared by 5 bases and J by 4 bases, with 5 bases between. Germline values: CDR1 SGHVS, CDR2 FQNEAQ. The CDR3 DNA reads TGTGCCAGCAGCCCTTCCACTGAAGCTTTCTTT. Its protein product is CASSPSTEAFF.

The chain recombines TRBV11-2 with TRBJ2-1, with TRBD1 matching 7 bases. The CDR3 contains 13 residues. CDR1 SGHAT and CDR2 FQNNGV come from the germline V gene. The V gene end was trimmed by 5 bases and the J gene end by 13 bases; junction bases not matched to a gene: 11. Here the CDR3 DNA reads TGTGCCAGCAGCGGACAGGACGGTTTAGTACAGTTCTTC. Its protein is CASSGQDGLVQFF.

The chain links TRBV2 to TRBJ2-2; 7 bases align to TRBD1. Trimming took 6 bases from V and 0 from J; bases not matched to a gene: 4. The germline V gene encodes CDR1 SNHLY and CDR2 FYNNEI. This CDR3 has 15 amino acids. In DNA, the CDR3 is TGTGCCAGCAGGGGACAGCTCGCGAACACCGGGGAGCTGTTTTTT. This translates into CASRGQLANTGELFF.

The chain is built from TRBV7-3 and TRBJ1-5; maybe TRBD1 (5 bases). The germline CDR1 and CDR2 sequences are SGHTA and FQGTGA. The CDR3 has 13 amino acids. V lost 3 bases to trimming and J lost 4 bases, with 7 bases between them. This CDR3 is CASSLGPNQPQHF. CDR3 DNA sequence: TGTGCCAGCAGCTTGGGGCCTAATCAGCCCCAGCATTTT.

The rearrangement uses TRBV10-3 and TRBJ1-1; maybe TRBD1 (5 bases). The CDR3 consists of 15 residues. V was trimmed by 4 bases and J by 6 bases, leaving 18 bases between them. CDR1 ENHRY and CDR2 SYGVKD come from the germline V gene. Written as DNA, the CDR3 is TGTGCCATCAGTGGGGACCCCGCCAAACGCGCTGAAGCTTTCTTT. Its translation is CAISGDPAKRAEAFF.

The CDR3 DNA is TGTGCCAGCAGCTCCGACTACGTCAGGGCAGATACGCAGTATTTT. Its protein product is CASSSDYVRADTQYF. The chain uses TRBV7-2 and TRBJ2-3; TRBD1 or TRBD2 may be the D gene (5 bases each). V lost 4 bases to trimming and J lost 4 bases, with 15 bases between them. This CDR3 contains 15 residues. CDR1 SGHTA and CDR2 FQGNSA come from the germline V gene.

The chain employs TRBV4-3 and TRBJ2-7; D not certain. CDR1 LGHNA and CDR2 YSLEER come from the germline V gene. Trimming shortened V by 5 bases and J by 2 bases, and 13 bases separated the two germline ends. The CDR3 totals 14 residues. Here the CDR3 DNA reads TGCGCCAGCAGCGGCTCAAGGTCACCCTACGAGCAGTACTTC. Translated, it gives CASSGSRSPYEQYF.

The chain carries TRBV7-6 and TRBJ2-7, with 8 bases lining up with TRBD2. The CDR3 sequence is 16 residues long. J gave up 2 bases and V 1 base, and 7 bases lay outside the gene matches. Germline loops: CDR1 SGHVS, CDR2 FNYEAQ. CDR3 amino acids: CASSLERSGSPYEQYF. The CDR3 coding sequence is TGTGCCAGCAGCTTAGAGAGGAGCGGGAGCCCCTACGAGCAGTACTTC.

This clone was counted only a few times. The chain uses TRBV4-2 and TRBJ2-1; 8 bases are a match to TRBD2. Germline CDR1 LGHNA, CDR2 YNFKEQ. The CDR3 is made up of 14 amino acids. Trimming took 1 base from V and 14 from J; bases not matched to a gene: 10. The CDR3 is CASSQGTSLGVKFF. The CDR3 coding sequence is TGTGCCAGCAGCCAAGGGACTAGCCTTGGGGTTAAGTTCTTC.

The rearrangement joins TRBV7-8 to TRBJ2-7; 7 bases are shared with TRBD2. The CDR3 is made up of 16 amino acids. CDR1 SGHVS and CDR2 FQNEAQ come from the germline V gene. The junction had 10 bases not matched to a gene; V was cut back by 5 bases and J by 0 bases. CDR3: CASSPRTAGTSYEQYF. The CDR3 nucleotides are TGTGCCAGCAGCCCCCGTACAGCGGGAACCTCCTACGAGCAGTACTTC.

The chain carries TRBV7-2 and TRBJ2-7; D is undetermined. CDR3 size: 12 residues. V shed 5 bases and J shed 2 bases, with 7 bases lying between them. The germline CDR1 and CDR2 sequences are SGHTA and FQGNSA. The CDR3 DNA reads TGTGCCAGCAGCGCGAACGCCTACGAGCAGTACTTC. Translation: CASSANAYEQYF.

This clone appeared once. The chain combines TRBV7-2 with TRBJ2-2; D assignment may be TRBD1 or TRBD2 (6 bases each). The CDR3 extends over 15 amino acids. Germline values: CDR1 SGHTA, CDR2 FQGNSA. Between the trimmed V and J ends, which lost 1 base and 7 bases, there was a span of 13 bases. The CDR3 loop is CASSLVVGGRGELFF. In DNA, the CDR3 is TGTGCCAGCAGCTTAGTGGTTGGGGGGCGCGGGGAGCTGTTTTTT.

The chain joins TRBV28 to TRBJ1-1; perhaps TRBD1 as D (6 bases). Germline V gene data show CDR1 as MDHEN and CDR2 as SYDVKM. The germline V and J ends were trimmed by 7 bases and 7 bases, with 13 bases remaining between them. The CDR3 is 12 residues long. CDR3 DNA: TGTGCCAGCAAGGAACAGGGTCTTGAAGCTTTCTTT. It codes for CASKEQGLEAFF.

CDR3 sequence: CASSWGPERGAEGDTQYF. The CDR3 nucleotides are TGTGCCAGCAGCTGGGGTCCTGAGAGGGGGGCCGAAGGAGATACGCAGTATTTT. V is TRBV5-6 and J is TRBJ2-3; D tentatively fits TRBD1 or TRBD2 (6 bases each). CDR1 is SGHDT, CDR2 YYEEEE, per germline. V was shortened by 3 bases and J by 5 bases, with 25 bases between the two germline ends. The CDR3 runs to 18 residues.

The CDR3 DNA follows: TGTGCCAGCAGTTCGACACATGAAGCTTTCTTT. Encoded protein: CASSSTHEAFF. The chain employs TRBV6-5 and TRBJ1-1; D gene ambiguous. Trimming pared 4 bases from V and 7 bases from J, leaving 7 bases between. The CDR3 sequence is 11 residues long. Germline V lookup: CDR1 MNHEY, CDR2 SVGAGI.

The chain is built from TRBV5-6 and TRBJ1-2; the D gene is possibly TRBD1 (5 bases). The CDR3 runs to 16 residues. Deletions cut 2 bases from V and 0 bases from J, with 14 bases between. Germline V gene lookup returns CDR1 SGHDT and CDR2 YYEEEE. CDR3 nucleotides: TGTGCCAGCAGCTTTATTAACAGGCGGGCTAACTATGGCTACACCTTC. This sequence encodes CASSFINRRANYGYTF.

V and J are TRBV11-3 and TRBJ2-1; 7 bases fit TRBD1. Trimming removed 8 bases from V and 5 bases from J; junction bases left unmatched: 6. Looked up from germline, CDR1 is SGHNT and CDR2 is YENEEA. CDR3 size: 13 residues. The CDR3 loop is CASAQGQNNEQFF. As DNA, the CDR3 is TGTGCCAGCGCACAGGGACAGAACAATGAGCAGTTCTTC.

V is TRBV6-5 and J is TRBJ2-1; D assignment may be TRBD1 or TRBD2 (6 bases each). V gave up 8 bases and J gave up 8 bases, with 22 bases separating them. This CDR3 is built from 15 residues. The germline gives CDR1 MNHEY, CDR2 SVGAGI. CDR3 bases: TGTGCCAGCCGCGCTGGGGGGCAGGGCGGCTATGAGCAGTTCTTC. Encoded protein: CASRAGGQGGYEQFF.

This clone was observed a single time. The genes are TRBV5-1 and TRBJ2-7, with 8 bases lining up with TRBD2. V was clipped by 4 bases and J by 5 bases; unmatched bases: 8. Germline-derived CDR1 and CDR2 are SGHRS and YFSETQ. The CDR3 covers 14 residues. The DNA of the CDR3 is TGCGCCAGCAGCCGGGGACTAGATCGGAACGAGCAGTACTTC. It is translated as CASSRGLDRNEQYF.

This chain joins TRBV21-1 and TRBJ2-5; the tabulated D call, TRBD1, remains unverified against the DNA. TRBV21-1 is tagged as a pseudogene. This CDR3 has 13 residues. CDR3 bases: TGTGCCAGCAGGGGACAGCTTCAAGAGACCCAGTACTTC. It encodes CASRGQLQETQYF.

V gene TRBV19 combines with J gene TRBJ2-2; D gene uncertain. This CDR3 region has 16 residues. Trimming removed 1 base at V and 3 bases at J, with 12 bases between. The V gene's germline CDR1 is LNHDA and CDR2 SQIVND (reference sequence). For the CDR3, the DNA is TGTGCCAGTAGTATAGCGGGTAGTGTAGACACCGGGGAGCTGTTTTTT. It is translated as CASSIAGSVDTGELFF.

The rearrangement links TRBV2 to TRBJ1-5; possibly TRBD1 for D (5 bases). The ends were cut back, 6 bases at V and 7 bases at J, with 19 bases in the middle. This CDR3 has 15 residues. Germline V gives CDR1 SNHLY, CDR2 FYNNEI. CDR3 sequence (DNA): TGTGCCAGCAGCTCGGGGCCAGGGACCGCACAGCCCCAGCATTTT. Translated: CASSSGPGTAQPQHF.

This clone turned up a few times. V and J are TRBV4-2 and TRBJ2-5, with TRBD2 matching over 12 bases. The J segment lost 10 bases and the V segment lost 4 bases, leaving 22 bases of the junction unmatched. CDR1 is LGHNA and CDR2 is YNFKEQ in the germline V gene. This CDR3 region has 19 residues. Here the CDR3 DNA reads TGTGCCAGCAGCCCAAGGGAGCTAGCGGGAGGGCCTTACGCGGTGAACCAGTACTTC. Translating it yields CASSPRELAGGPYAVNQYF.

The V and J genes are TRBV27 and TRBJ1-1; D is unresolved. Germline V lookup: CDR1 MNHEY, CDR2 SMNVEV (reference sequence). CDR3 length equals 13 residues. Trimming cost V 6 bases and J 5 bases, with 13 bases left between them. The CDR3 DNA is TGTGCCAGCAGGGTAAACAGAGGGACTGAAGCTTTCTTT. It translates to CASRVNRGTEAFF.

This chain uses TRBV2 with TRBJ1-4; D is ambiguous. Per germline, CDR1 SNHLY and CDR2 FYNNEI. This CDR3 contains 15 residues. The germline V and J ends were trimmed by 5 bases and 0 bases, with 10 bases remaining between them. The CDR3 DNA follows: TGTGCCAGCAGTATAAGTTATGCAACTAATGAAAAACTGTTTTTT. Its translation: CASSISYATNEKLFF. The full variable domain, in which reference TRBV2 and TRBJ1-4 provide the parts outside the CDR3, is EPEVTQTPSHQVTQMGQEVILRCVPISNHLYFYWYRQILGQKVEFLVSFYNNEISEKSEIFDDQFSVERPDGSNFTLKIRSTKLEDSAMYFCASSISYATNEKLFFGSGTQLSVL.

The chain combines TRBV27 with TRBJ1-1; D unclear. The V and J ends lost 6 bases and 4 bases respectively, with 9 bases between them. Germline V CDR1 and CDR2: MNHEY, SMNVEV (reference sequence). The CDR3 extends over 12 amino acids. CDR3 loop: CASRASGTEAFF. CDR3 in DNA: TGTGCCAGCAGGGCGAGTGGCACTGAAGCTTTCTTT.